A selection of T cell receptor beta chains follows, all from one sample in a study of cytomegalovirus exposure and HLA in healthy donors. Method: immunoSEQ multiplex PCR; TCRdb's copy keeps in-frame clones and lacks some. Among about 180,000 clones listed, 85% were seen once. Sequencing used PBMCs. Every receptor here comes from a man aged 18 to 30 in good health and CMV-seropositive. CDR3s include the opening cysteine and the closing phenylalanine or tryptophan. The D gene is left open where the match is weak. Part of the rows lack a size; the others show once, few, many or a class for expanded clones.

V gene	J gene	D gene	clone size	CDR3 protein	CDR3 DNA
TRBV5-8	TRBJ1-1	TRBD1	NA	CASSPPPGTGGLRNTEAFF	TGTGCCAGCAGCCCACCTCCCGGGACAGGGGGCTTACGGAACACTGAAGCTTTCTTT
TRBV28	TRBJ2-4	TRBD2	NA	CASTGLAQGAKNIQYF	TGTGCCAGCACAGGACTAGCCCAAGGAGCCAAAAACATTCAGTACTTC
TRBV27	TRBJ2-2	TRBD2	once	CAVIAGGELFF	TGTGCCGTCATAGCGGGCGGGGAGCTGTTTTTT
TRBV2	TRBJ2-1	NA	NA	CASTLDTANEQFF	TGTGCCAGCACTCTGGACACGGCGAATGAGCAGTTCTTC
TRBV29-1	TRBJ2-7	TRBD1	NA	CSVKQGAIYEQYF	TGCAGCGTTAAACAGGGGGCCATCTACGAGCAGTACTTC
TRBV7-9	TRBJ2-7	NA	NA	CASSFRLGQGHSYEQYF	TGTGCCAGCAGCTTCCGTCTGGGGCAGGGACACTCCTACGAGCAGTACTTC
TRBV5-6	TRBJ1-1	NA	NA	CASSFGHYMNTEAFF	TGTGCCAGCAGCTTTGGACACTACATGAACACTGAAGCTTTCTTT
TRBV5-1	TRBJ1-1	NA	NA	CASRAGPLLMNTEAFF	TGCGCCAGCAGAGCAGGTCCACTCCTCATGAACACTGAAGCTTTCTTT
TRBV6-4	TRBJ2-1	NA	once	CASSDIGGGRQFF	TGTGCCAGCAGTGACATAGGGGGGGGGAGGCAGTTCTTC
TRBV7-2	TRBJ2-5	TRBD2	NA	CASRQGLVGETQYF	TGTGCCAGCAGACAAGGACTAGTGGGGGAGACCCAGTACTTC
TRBV5-1	TRBJ2-1	TRBD1	few	CASSTGTGVGNEQFF	TGCGCCAGCAGCACCGGGACAGGGGTTGGTAATGAGCAGTTCTTC
TRBV18	TRBJ2-3	NA	NA	CASSPRGPTDTQYF	TGTGCCAGCTCACCACGAGGCCCCACAGATACGCAGTATTTT
TRBV19	TRBJ2-7	NA	NA	CASSIGGETEQYF	TGTGCCAGTAGTATAGGGGGGGAAACCGAGCAGTACTTC
TRBV9	TRBJ2-5	NA	NA	CASSIGAQGRAETQYF	TGTGCCAGCAGCATTGGGGCCCAGGGTCGGGCAGAGACCCAGTACTTC
TRBV5-4	TRBJ1-2	NA	NA	CASSSQIRDYGYTF	TGTGCCAGCAGCTCTCAAATCAGGGACTATGGCTACACCTTC
TRBV29-1	TRBJ1-2	NA	NA	CSVEVSLRGYTF	TGCAGCGTTGAAGTCAGTTTGCGGGGCTACACCTTC
TRBV28	TRBJ1-2	TRBD1	NA	CASSSGQGGVYGYTF	TGTGCCAGCAGTTCGGGACAGGGGGGAGTCTATGGCTACACCTTC
TRBV2	TRBJ2-7	TRBD2	many	CASAQREGYEQYF	TGTGCCAGCGCCCAGCGGGAGGGCTACGAGCAGTACTTC
TRBV9	TRBJ2-2	NA	NA	CASSVGGNTGELFF	TGTGCCAGCAGCGTAGGAGGGAACACCGGGGAGCTGTTTTTT
TRBV7-8	TRBJ1-2	NA	NA	CASSITENYGYTF	TGTGCCAGCAGCATTACAGAGAACTATGGCTACACCTTC
TRBV28	TRBJ1-2	TRBD1	NA	CASSFNKGRSDRVSYGYTF	TGTGCCAGCAGTTTTAATAAAGGGCGATCGGACAGGGTGAGCTATGGCTACACCTTC
TRBV27	TRBJ1-2	TRBD1	NA	CASMGQAVYGYTF	TGTGCCAGCATGGGACAGGCAGTGTATGGCTACACCTTC
TRBV25-1	TRBJ1-1	NA	NA	CASSATDKWNTEAFF	TGTGCCAGCAGTGCCACAGACAAGTGGAACACTGAAGCTTTCTTT
TRBV28	TRBJ1-3	NA	NA	CASSSPTGITIYF	TGTGCCAGCAGTTCTCCGACAGGAATCACCATATATTTT
TRBV19	TRBJ1-4	NA	NA	CASRSPGQTNEKLFF	TGTGCCAGCCGTTCCCCCGGACAAACGAATGAAAAACTGTTTTTT
TRBV30	TRBJ2-7	NA	NA	CAWSPSGWEQYF	TGTGCCTGGAGTCCCTCAGGTTGGGAGCAGTACTTC
TRBV4-1	TRBJ2-1	TRBD2	NA	CASSQRGRGDYNEQFF	TGCGCCAGCAGCCAGAGAGGGCGGGGGGATTACAATGAGCAGTTCTTC
TRBV7-3	TRBJ2-3	NA	NA	CASSFSGGDTQYF	TGTGCCAGCAGCTTCTCCGGTGGAGATACGCAGTATTTT
TRBV4-1	TRBJ1-2	NA	NA	CASSQERGYYGYTF	TGCGCCAGCAGCCAAGAGCGCGGGTACTATGGCTACACCTTC
TRBV9	TRBJ1-1	NA	NA	CASSPGRGNTEAFF	TGTGCCAGCAGCCCGGGGCGGGGGAACACTGAAGCTTTCTTT
TRBV6-6	TRBJ2-7	NA	NA	CASSLGNSYEQYF	TGTGCCAGCAGTCTCGGGAACAGCTACGAGCAGTACTTC
TRBV5-1	TRBJ2-1	NA	NA	CASSLVWGDEQFF	TGCGCCAGCAGCTTGGTGTGGGGCGATGAGCAGTTCTTC
TRBV7-8	TRBJ1-1	TRBD1	NA	CASSPRLGQDTEAFF	TGTGCCAGCAGCCCTAGACTCGGACAGGACACTGAAGCTTTCTTT
TRBV19	TRBJ2-7	TRBD1	NA	CASSISQGVSYEQYF	TGTGCCAGTAGTATCAGTCAGGGGGTATCCTACGAGCAGTACTTC
TRBV7-3	TRBJ2-3	NA	NA	CASSLSLTDTDTQYF	TGTGCCAGCAGCTTAAGCCTAACAGACACAGATACGCAGTATTTT
TRBV27	TRBJ2-3	TRBD2	NA	CASSPSAGGVTDTQYF	TGTGCCAGCAGTCCCTCGGCGGGGGGCGTCACAGATACGCAGTATTTT
TRBV28	TRBJ1-2	TRBD1	NA	CASSLMGTGNGYTF	TGTGCCAGCAGTTTAATGGGGACAGGGAATGGCTACACCTTC
TRBV27	TRBJ1-5	NA	NA	CASSLSYDQPQHF	TGTGCCAGCAGTTTGAGCTACGATCAGCCCCAGCATTTT
TRBV7-3	TRBJ2-2	NA	NA	CASSLTPLELFF	TGTGCCAGCAGCTTAACCCCCCTTGAGCTGTTTTTT
TRBV2	TRBJ2-1	TRBD1	NA	CASSDLGTGSNEQFF	TGTGCCAGCAGTGATTTAGGGACAGGGAGTAATGAGCAGTTCTTC
TRBV6-1	TRBJ1-1	NA	NA	CASSEPFGREAFF	TGTGCCAGCAGTGAGCCGTTCGGGAGAGAAGCTTTCTTT
TRBV7-2	TRBJ2-7	TRBD2	NA	CASSLPGGDEQYF	TGTGCCAGCAGTCTTCCGGGAGGAGACGAGCAGTACTTC
TRBV7-6	TRBJ2-1	TRBD1	NA	CASSSSQGMSYNEQFF	TGTGCCAGCAGCTCTTCACAGGGGATGTCCTACAATGAGCAGTTCTTC
TRBV11-3	TRBJ2-1	TRBD1	NA	CASSLEDRTGGRNEQFF	TGTGCCAGCAGCTTAGAGGACCGGACAGGGGGCCGGAATGAGCAGTTCTTC
TRBV9	TRBJ1-1	NA	NA	CASSVVRGRGYGTEAFF	TGTGCCAGCAGCGTAGTGAGGGGCAGGGGTTATGGAACTGAAGCTTTCTTT
TRBV28	TRBJ1-5	NA	NA	CASRIAYEEQPQHF	TGTGCCAGCAGAATAGCCTACGAGGAGCAGCCCCAGCATTTT
TRBV19	TRBJ1-4	NA	NA	CASRSGTDITNEKLFF	TGTGCCAGTAGGAGCGGGACGGATATAACTAATGAAAAACTGTTTTTT
TRBV4-1	TRBJ2-1	TRBD2	few	CASSRGGLAGAGNEQFF	TGCGCCAGCAGCCGGGGCGGACTAGCGGGGGCTGGGAATGAGCAGTTCTTC
TRBV2	TRBJ2-7	TRBD1	once	CASKLPGTGYNEQYF	TGTGCCAGCAAACTACCCGGGACAGGGTACAACGAGCAGTACTTC
TRBV2	TRBJ2-7	TRBD1	NA	CASSRSGQGYEQYF	TGTGCCAGCAGCCGTTCGGGACAGGGCTACGAGCAGTACTTC